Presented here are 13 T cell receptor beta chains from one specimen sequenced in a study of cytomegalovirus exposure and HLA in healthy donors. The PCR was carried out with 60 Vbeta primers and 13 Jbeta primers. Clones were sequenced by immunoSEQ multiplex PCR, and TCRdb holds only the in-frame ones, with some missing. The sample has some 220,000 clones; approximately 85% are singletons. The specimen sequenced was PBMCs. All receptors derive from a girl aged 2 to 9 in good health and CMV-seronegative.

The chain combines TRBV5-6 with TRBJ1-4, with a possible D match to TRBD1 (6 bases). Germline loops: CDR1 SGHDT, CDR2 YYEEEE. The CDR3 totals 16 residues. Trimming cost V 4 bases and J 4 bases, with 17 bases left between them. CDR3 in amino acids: CASSSARQALNEKLFF. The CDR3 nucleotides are TGTGCCAGCAGCAGCGCACGACAGGCCCTTAATGAAAAACTGTTTTTT. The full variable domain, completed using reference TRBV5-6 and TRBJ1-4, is DAGVTQSPTHLIKTRGQQVTLRCSPKSGHDTVSWYQQALGQGPQFIFQYYEEEERQRGNFPDRFSGHQFPNYSSELNVNALLLGDSALYLCASSSARQALNEKLFFGSGTQLSVL.

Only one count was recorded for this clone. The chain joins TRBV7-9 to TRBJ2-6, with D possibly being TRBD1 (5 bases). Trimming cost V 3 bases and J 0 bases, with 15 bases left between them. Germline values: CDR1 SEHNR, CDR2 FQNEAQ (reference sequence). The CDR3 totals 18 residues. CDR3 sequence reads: CASSFVLDTASGANVLTF. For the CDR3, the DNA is TGTGCCAGCAGCTTTGTCCTGGACACCGCCTCTGGGGCCAACGTCCTGACTTTC.

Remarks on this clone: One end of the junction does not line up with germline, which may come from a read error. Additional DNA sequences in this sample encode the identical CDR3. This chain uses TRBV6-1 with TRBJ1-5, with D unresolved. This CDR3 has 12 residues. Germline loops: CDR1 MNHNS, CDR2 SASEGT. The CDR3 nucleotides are TGTGCCAGCAGGGCTCCCAATCAACCCCAGCATTTT. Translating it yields CASRAPNQPQHF.

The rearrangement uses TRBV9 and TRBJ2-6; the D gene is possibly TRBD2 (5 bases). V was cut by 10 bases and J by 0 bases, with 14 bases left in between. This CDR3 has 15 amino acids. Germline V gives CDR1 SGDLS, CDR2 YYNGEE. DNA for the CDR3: TGTGCCTCGGGATTTCAAAGCTCTGGGGCCAACGTCCTGACTTTC. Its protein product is CASGFQSSGANVLTF.

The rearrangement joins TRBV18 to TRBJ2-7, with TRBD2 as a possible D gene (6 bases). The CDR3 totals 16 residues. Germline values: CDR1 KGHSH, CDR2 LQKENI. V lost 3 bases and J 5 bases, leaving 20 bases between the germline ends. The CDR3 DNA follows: TGTGCCAGCTCACCCTATGAGGGAGGCCCTTTGAACGAGCAGTACTTC. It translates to CASSPYEGGPLNEQYF.

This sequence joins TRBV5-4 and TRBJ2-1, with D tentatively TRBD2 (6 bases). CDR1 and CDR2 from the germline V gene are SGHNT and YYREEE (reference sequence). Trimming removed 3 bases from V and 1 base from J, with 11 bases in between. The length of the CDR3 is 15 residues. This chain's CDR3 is CASSSDYQSYNEQFF. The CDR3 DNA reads TGTGCCAGCAGCTCGGACTATCAATCCTACAATGAGCAGTTCTTC.

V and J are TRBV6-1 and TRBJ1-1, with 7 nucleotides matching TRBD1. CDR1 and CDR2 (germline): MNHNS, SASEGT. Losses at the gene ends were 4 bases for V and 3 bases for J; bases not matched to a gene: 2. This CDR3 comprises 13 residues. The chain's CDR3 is CASSARGDTEAFF. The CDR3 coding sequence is TGTGCCAGCAGTGCCAGGGGGGACACTGAAGCTTTCTTT.

The CDR3 DNA reads TGTGCCAGCAGCTTACCCCCTGTGATCGACAGGCCATACAATGAGCAGTTCTTC. Translation gives CASSLPPVIDRPYNEQFF. The rearrangement links TRBV11-2 to TRBJ2-1; tentatively, D is TRBD1 (6 bases). Germline assignment: CDR1 SGHAT and CDR2 FQNNGV. CDR3 length: 18 amino acids. V dropped 2 bases and J dropped 4 bases, with 21 bases sitting between them.

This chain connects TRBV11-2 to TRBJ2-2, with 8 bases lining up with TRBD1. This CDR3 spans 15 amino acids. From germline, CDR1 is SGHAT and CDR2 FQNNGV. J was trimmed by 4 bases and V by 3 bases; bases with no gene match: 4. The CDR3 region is CASSFNRGVTGELFF. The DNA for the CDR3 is TGTGCCAGCAGCTTTAACAGGGGGGTCACCGGGGAGCTGTTTTTT.

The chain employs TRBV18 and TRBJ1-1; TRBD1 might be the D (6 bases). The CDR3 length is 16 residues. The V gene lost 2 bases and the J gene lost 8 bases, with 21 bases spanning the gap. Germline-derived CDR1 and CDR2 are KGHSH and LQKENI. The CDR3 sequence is CASSPDKPRTAPEAFF. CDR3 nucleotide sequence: TGTGCCAGCTCACCAGACAAGCCTCGGACAGCGCCCGAAGCTTTCTTT.

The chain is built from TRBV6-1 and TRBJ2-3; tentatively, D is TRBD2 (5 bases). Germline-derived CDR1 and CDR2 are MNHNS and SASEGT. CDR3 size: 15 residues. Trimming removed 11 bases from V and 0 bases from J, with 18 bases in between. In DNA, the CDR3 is TGTGCCGCACGGCGGGCTGATTCTAGCACAGATACGCAGTATTTT. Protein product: CAARRADSSTDTQYF.

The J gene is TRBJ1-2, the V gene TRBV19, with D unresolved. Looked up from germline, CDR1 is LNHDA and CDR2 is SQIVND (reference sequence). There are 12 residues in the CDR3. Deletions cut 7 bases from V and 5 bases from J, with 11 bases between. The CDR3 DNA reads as TGTGCCAGTAACGGGATTAGGTATGGCTACACCTTC. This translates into CASNGIRYGYTF.

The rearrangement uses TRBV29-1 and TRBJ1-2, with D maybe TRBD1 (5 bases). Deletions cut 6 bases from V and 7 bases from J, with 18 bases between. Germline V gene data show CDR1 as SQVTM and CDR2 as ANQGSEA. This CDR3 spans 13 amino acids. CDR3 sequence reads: CSVWGLAGGGYTF. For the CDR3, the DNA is TGCAGCGTGTGGGGACTTGCCGGGGGTGGCTACACCTTC.